This TCR beta chain is from a study of shared clonotypes between healthy human individuals. Clones were read by immunoSEQ multiplex PCR, and TCRdb kept only the in-frame ones, dropping some. This sample has about 1.5 million clones, with roughly 97% found just once. CDR1 and CDR2 (germline): MNHEY, SMNVEV (reference sequence). Trimming stripped 5 bases from V and 3 bases from J, with 13 bases between. CDR3 length: 14 amino acids. The clonotype comes from a man aged 25 to 40 in good health. The chain couples TRBV27 to TRBJ1-1; weak D call: TRBD1 (6 bases). Sample: naive CD4+ T cells sorted from blood. The subset here: CD45RA+ positively selected. CDR3 sequence: CASSERRGDTEAFF. As DNA, the CDR3 is TGTGCCAGCAGTGAGCGAAGGGGGGACACTGAAGCTTTCTTT.